Shown below are 8 T cell receptor beta chains from a single sample sequenced in a study of T-cell memory formation after mild COVID-19. Via MiXCR, TCRdb re-called the 5' RACE reads, giving one row per CDR3 protein. The data hold some 300,000 distinct CDR3 sequences, with around 20% observed a single time. Sequencing was carried out using PBMCs or a T cell subset sorted from them (not recorded which). The receptors were gathered from a man between 18 and 35 years old who had mild COVID-19 (a few samples of this study predate the infection). Cell type and time point are not known.

The chain employs TRBV7-2 and TRBJ2-3, with D tentatively TRBD1 or TRBD2 (5 bases each). Germline CDR1 reads SGHTA; CDR2 reads FQGNSA. The V gene lost 2 bases and the J gene lost 2 bases, with 20 bases spanning the gap. The CDR3 extends over 18 amino acids. The CDR3 protein is CASSLYVPGLLPTDTQYF. The CDR3 DNA reads as TGTGCCAGCAGCTTATACGTCCCGGGGCTACTCCCCACAGATACGCAGTATTTT.

V and J are TRBV7-9 and TRBJ2-7; D might be TRBD1 or TRBD2, each matching 5 bases. This CDR3 has 12 amino acids. V was shortened by 5 bases and J by 10 bases, with 15 bases between the two germline ends. Germline V gene sequence: CDR1 SEHNR, CDR2 FQNEAQ (reference sequence). CDR3 region: CASSPGTSRQYF. In DNA form, the CDR3 reads TGTGCCAGCAGCCCTGGGACGAGTAGACAGTACTTC.

The chain employs TRBV27 and TRBJ1-2; tentative D call: TRBD1 (5 bases). V lost 5 bases and J 1 base, leaving 14 bases between the germline ends. The CDR3 has 15 residues. Germline CDR1 reads MNHEY; CDR2 reads SMNVEV (reference sequence). CDR3 bases: TGTGCCAGCAGTCCGGGGGGGACTGTTAACTATGGCTACACCTTC. Translation gives CASSPGGTVNYGYTF.

The V and J genes are TRBV12-3 or TRBV12-4 and TRBJ1-2, with 7 positions matching TRBD1. The CDR3 has 12 residues. V lost 5 bases to trimming and J lost 12 bases; unmatched junction nucleotides: 9. CDR3 DNA sequence: TGTGCCAGCAGTAGAACACCAGGGGGGAACACCTTC. Its translation is CASSRTPGGNTF.

This chain joins TRBV6-5 and TRBJ2-2, with D maybe TRBD2 (6 bases). Germline V gene lookup returns CDR1 MNHEY and CDR2 SVGAGI. The CDR3 length is 18 residues. V dropped 6 bases and J dropped 7 bases, with 27 bases sitting between them. The CDR3 sequence: CASSLRASSGRAVGELFF. DNA of the CDR3: TGTGCCAGCAGCTTAAGGGCTTCGAGCGGGCGGGCGGTCGGGGAGCTGTTTTTT.

The genes are TRBV5-5 and TRBJ2-7, with 14 bases fitting TRBD2. V was clipped by 8 bases and J by 2 bases; unmatched bases: 18. The CDR3 is made up of 19 amino acids. The germline gives CDR1 SGHKS, CDR2 YYEKEE (reference sequence). The CDR3 spells CARKDRGRGTSGGTYEQYV. The CDR3 DNA sequence: TGTGCCAGGAAGGACAGGGGGCGCGGGACTAGCGGGGGCACCTACGAGCAGTACGTC.

The chain recombines TRBV9 with TRBJ2-3, with 15 bases fitting TRBD2. V shed 3 bases, J shed 3 bases, and the junction held 14 bases outside the gene matches. Germline V CDR1 and CDR2: SGDLS, YYNGEE. The CDR3 runs to 20 residues. The CDR3 loop is CASSAGLAGGPVRLTDTQYF. The CDR3 nucleotides are TGTGCCAGCAGCGCGGGACTAGCGGGGGGCCCTGTGCGACTTACAGATACGCAGTATTTT.

This sequence joins TRBV7-9 and TRBJ2-3, with 9 nucleotides matching TRBD2. Germline values: CDR1 SEHNR, CDR2 FQNEAQ (reference sequence). This CDR3 region has 16 residues. Trimming removed 5 bases from V and 1 base from J; junction bases left unmatched: 7. The CDR3 spells CASSPKRGARTDTQYF. The CDR3 coding sequence is TGTGCCAGCAGCCCAAAGCGGGGGGCTCGCACAGATACGCAGTATTTT. Full variable domain (missing parts from reference TRBV7-9 and TRBJ2-3): DTGVSQNPRHKITKRGQNVTFRCDPISEHNRLYWYRQTLGQGPEFLTYFQNEAQLEKSRLLSDRFSAERPKGSFSTLEIQRTEQGDSAMYLCASSPKRGARTDTQYFGPGTRLTVL.